These T cell receptor beta chains were read from a single sample in a study of blood T cell repertoires in COVID-19. TCRdb's copy holds only in-frame clones and misses some; the assay was immunoSEQ multiplex PCR. The sample lists around 260,000 clones, roughly 88% seen once, with 0.7% to 0.9% in the top ten. Sequenced: peripheral blood. The source of these receptors is a human donor with COVID-19, enrolled during active disease. The donor label of this sample is uncertain. The CDR3 runs from the conserved cysteine through the conserved F or W. The size of a clone is reported for some rows only, either as once, few or many, or as a class for expanded clones.

size	V	J	CDR3
.	TRBV28	TRBJ2-3	CASRVPGLAGFTDTQYF
.	TRBV18	TRBJ1-5	CASSPTTGSNQPQHF
.	TRBV10-2	TRBJ1-3	CASSDRHLSGNTIYF
.	TRBV7-9	TRBJ2-3	CASTLAAATDTQYF
.	TRBV11-2	TRBJ1-4	CASSQGSEEKLFF
once	TRBV6-1	TRBJ2-7	CASSPWDRGFEQYF
.	TRBV5-5	TRBJ2-2	CASSLVVSRSTGELFF
.	TRBV4-1	TRBJ2-7	CASSQDRDSPYEQYF
few	TRBV3-1/TRBV3-2	TRBJ2-5	CASSQQGGAKTQYF
.	TRBV7-9	TRBJ2-7	CASSLSGGSMEYEQYF
.	TRBV6-2/TRBV6-3	TRBJ2-3	CASSPGTQRTTDTQYF
.	TRBV7-3	TRBJ2-2	CASSSGLAGYTGELFF
.	TRBV28	TRBJ1-5	CASSLLGAYQPQHF
few	TRBV30	TRBJ2-7	CAWRPGGIYEQYF
.	TRBV27	TRBJ2-1	CASSQLTGKSGNEQFF
.	TRBV7-3	TRBJ2-3	CASSLGQGTDTQYF
.	TRBV19	TRBJ1-2	CASSIVNLESGYTF
.	TRBV5-1	TRBJ1-1	CASSLNGRLGTEAFF
.	TRBV7-2	TRBJ2-7	CASSLKLAGGPYEQYF
.	TRBV28	TRBJ1-2	CASSLTPGGAPSGYTF
.	TRBV28	TRBJ1-3	CASTRGGTGNTIYF
.	TRBV7-3	TRBJ2-1	CASSEAVSYNEQFF
.	TRBV28	TRBJ1-2	CASSPKGDGYTF
.	TRBV28	TRBJ2-1	CASSRAGGSYNEQFF
once	TRBV9	TRBJ1-4	CASSVSGGDEKLFF
.	TRBV24-1	TRBJ2-7	CATSAPLAGTYEQYF
.	TRBV6-5	TRBJ2-5	CASRRGGQETQYF
few	TRBV7-6	TRBJ2-1	CASSPEAGAVNEQFF
.	TRBV11-3	TRBJ2-1	CASSLSASGRASYNEQFF
few	TRBV5-4	TRBJ2-1	CASSLVRLADYNEQFF
.	TRBV29-1	TRBJ1-2	CSVEAPRDNYGYTF
.	TRBV28	TRBJ1-5	CASSFKLGGSEPQHF
.	TRBV29-1	TRBJ2-5	CSVDGRGTQYF
.	TRBV28	TRBJ2-1	CASSSQDRVNEQFF
few	TRBV6-5	TRBJ1-2	CASRRTGVSYGYTF
.	TRBV30	TRBJ1-4	CAWSPIYYESTNEKLFF
.	TRBV28	TRBJ2-3	CASSSDRQFSTDTQYF
few	TRBV9	TRBJ2-1	CASSVGLEVTDEQFF
.	TRBV7-2	TRBJ2-3	CASSFGTSGRVADTQYF
.	TRBV28	TRBJ1-5	CASSWGGGNFQPQHF
.	TRBV28	TRBJ2-1	CASTVGGSGSYNEQFF
.	TRBV7-6	TRBJ2-2	CASSHPPLRESGELFF
.	TRBV6-6	TRBJ2-7	CASTQGTGGIYEQYF
.	TRBV10-3	TRBJ1-2	CAISDSGNYGYTF
.	TRBV7-9	TRBJ1-4	CASSYRSNEKLFF
.	TRBV27	TRBJ2-1	CASSLSYSGISYNEQFF
.	TRBV7-2	TRBJ1-5	CASSLVGAGSYQPQHF
.	TRBV6-6	TRBJ2-1	CASSRVGTSGSNEQFF
.	TRBV7-2	TRBJ1-4	CASSPRDTTTGEKLFF
.	TRBV7-2	TRBJ1-4	CASSPQGGNEKLFF
.	TRBV6-2/TRBV6-3	TRBJ1-6	CASSYMGQSPLHF
once	TRBV6-5	TRBJ2-7	CASSYSWPNYEQYF
.	TRBV28	TRBJ1-4	CASSYTGLTNEKLFF
.	TRBV6-2/TRBV6-3	TRBJ1-2	CASSYVLQGSGYTF
.	TRBV15	TRBJ1-1	CATSFQGANTEAFF